This TCR beta chain was identified during a study of T cell changes during pregnancy in multiple sclerosis. Trimming shortened V by 6 bases and J by 5 bases, and 19 bases separated the two germline ends. This CDR3 has 15 amino acids. Germline lookup yields CDR1 MNHEY and CDR2 SMNVEV (reference sequence). Only in-frame clones appear in the TCRdb table, and some are missing; sequencing was by immunoSEQ multiplex PCR. Among approximately 25,000 clones listed, around 86% were seen once. Source: CD8+ T cells from peripheral blood mononuclear cells, taken in the first trimester of pregnancy. This rearrangement joins TRBV27 to TRBJ2-5; a weak D match, TRBD2 (5 bases). This clonotype was obtained from a female donor in good health, enrolled as a control in a pregnancy study. The CDR3: CASSISPGLRETQYF. The CDR3 DNA sequence: TGTGCCAGCAGCATCTCTCCGGGGTTGCGGGAGACCCAGTACTTC.